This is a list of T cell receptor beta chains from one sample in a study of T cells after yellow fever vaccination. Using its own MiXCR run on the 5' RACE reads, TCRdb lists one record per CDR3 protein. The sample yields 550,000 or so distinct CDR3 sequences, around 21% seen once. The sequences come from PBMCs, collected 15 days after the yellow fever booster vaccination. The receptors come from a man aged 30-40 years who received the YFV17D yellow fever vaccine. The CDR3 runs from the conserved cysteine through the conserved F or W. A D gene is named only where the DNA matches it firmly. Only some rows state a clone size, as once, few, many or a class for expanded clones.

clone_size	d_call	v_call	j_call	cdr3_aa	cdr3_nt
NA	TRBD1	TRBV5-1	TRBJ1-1	CASSVDRRNTEAFF	TGCGCCAGCAGCGTGGACAGGAGGAACACTGAAGCTTTCTTT
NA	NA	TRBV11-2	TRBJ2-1	CASSLVVRVWQSSYNEQFF	TGTGCCAGCAGCTTAGTCGTCCGAGTTTGGCAGAGCTCCTACAATGAGCAGTTCTTC
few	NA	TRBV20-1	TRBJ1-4	CSARPGTLAEKLFF	TGCAGTGCTAGACCCGGAACCCTCGCCGAAAAACTGTTTTTT
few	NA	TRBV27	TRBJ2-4	CASSASRGIQYF	TGTGCCAGCAGTGCCTCTAGGGGCATTCAGTACTTC
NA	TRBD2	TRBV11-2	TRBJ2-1	CASSPGLATPYNEQFF	TGTGCCAGCAGCCCCGGACTAGCGACCCCCTACAATGAGCAGTTCTTC
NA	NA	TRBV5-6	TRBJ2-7	CASSPGALCYEQYF	TGTGCCAGCAGCCCCGGGGCTCTCTGCTACGAGCAGTACTTC
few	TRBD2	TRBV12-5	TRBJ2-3	CASSTSAADTQYF	TGTGCTAGTTCGACTAGCGCCGCAGATACGCAGTATTTT
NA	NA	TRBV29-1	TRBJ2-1	CSVVIPPSYNEQFF	TGCAGCGTCGTCATCCCACCATCCTACAATGAGCAGTTCTTC
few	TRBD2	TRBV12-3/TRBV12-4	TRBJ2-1	CASSPPGTSDYNEQFF	TGTGCCAGCAGCCCGCCGGGGACTAGCGATTACAATGAGCAGTTCTTC
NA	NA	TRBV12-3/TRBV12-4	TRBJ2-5	CASSPYGSGEETQYF	TGTGCCAGCAGTCCATATGGGTCAGGGGAAGAGACCCAGTACTTC
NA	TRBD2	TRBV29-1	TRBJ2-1	CSASLAGGYNEQFF	TGCAGTGCTTCCCTAGCGGGGGGATACAATGAGCAGTTCTTC
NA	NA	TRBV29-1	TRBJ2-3	CSGSKVSLFTDTQYF	TGCAGCGGAAGCAAGGTCTCCCTCTTCACAGATACGCAGTATTTT
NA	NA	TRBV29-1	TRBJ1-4	CSVEIDATNEKLFF	TGCAGCGTTGAAATTGATGCAACTAATGAAAAACTGTTTTTT
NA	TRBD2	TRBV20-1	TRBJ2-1	CSARTRGRDEQFF	TGCAGTGCTAGGACGCGGGGGAGGGATGAGCAGTTCTTC
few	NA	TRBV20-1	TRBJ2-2	CSATARGRRELFF	TGCAGTGCTACCGCCCGGGGGCGACGGGAGCTGTTTTTT
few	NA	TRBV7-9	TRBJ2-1	CASSSKGMSRYNEQFF	TGTGCCAGCAGCTCGAAGGGTATGTCACGATACAATGAGCAGTTCTTC
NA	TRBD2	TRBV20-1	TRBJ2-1	CSVGSILAVNEQFF	TGCAGTGTCGGATCCATACTAGCGGTCAATGAGCAGTTCTTC
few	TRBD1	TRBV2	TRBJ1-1	CASSRGPGTEAFF	TGTGCCAGCAGCAGGGGGCCTGGCACTGAAGCTTTCTTT
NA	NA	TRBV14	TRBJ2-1	CASSQDRSAGRGNEQFF	TGTGCCAGCAGCCAAGACCGTTCAGCCGGGAGAGGTAATGAGCAGTTCTTC
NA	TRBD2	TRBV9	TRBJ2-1	CASSVFSGSNNEQFF	TGTGCCAGCAGCGTCTTTAGCGGGAGTAACAATGAGCAGTTCTTC
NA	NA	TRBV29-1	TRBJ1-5	CSVSQGQQQWPQHF	TGCAGCGTCTCACAAGGGCAGCAGCAATGGCCCCAGCATTTT
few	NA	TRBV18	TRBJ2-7	CASSPPEVQGFSYEQYF	TGTGCCAGCTCACCACCGGAGGTCCAGGGATTCTCCTACGAGCAGTACTTC
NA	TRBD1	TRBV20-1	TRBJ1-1	CSAYNPGQGANEAFF	TGCAGTGCTTACAATCCGGGACAGGGGGCGAATGAAGCTTTCTTT
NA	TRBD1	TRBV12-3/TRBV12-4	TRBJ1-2	CASSFLGTGTLRYGYTF	TGTGCCAGCAGCTTTTTGGGGACAGGGACTTTACGGTATGGCTACACCTTC
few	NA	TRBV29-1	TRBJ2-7	CSVRDQTYEQYF	TGCAGCGTTAGGGACCAGACCTACGAGCAGTACTTC
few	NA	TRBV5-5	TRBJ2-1	CASSLGSGEYSYNEQFF	TGTGCCAGCAGCTTGGGGTCAGGGGAGTACTCCTACAATGAGCAGTTCTTC
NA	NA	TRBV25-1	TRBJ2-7	CASTRGFDEQYF	TGTGCCAGCACGCGGGGCTTCGACGAGCAGTACTTC
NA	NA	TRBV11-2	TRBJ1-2	CASSLDRDTGFYGYTF	TGTGCCAGCAGCTTAGACCGTGACACGGGATTCTATGGCTACACCTTC
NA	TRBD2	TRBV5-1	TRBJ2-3	CASSSIAGSTDTQYF	TGCGCCAGCAGCTCAATAGCGGGAAGCACAGATACGCAGTATTTT
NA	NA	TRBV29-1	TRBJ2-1	CSVEGRGITSYNEQFF	TGCAGCGTTGAGGGTCGCGGGATCACCTCCTACAATGAGCAGTTCTTC
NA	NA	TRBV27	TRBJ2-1	CASRLYGPLYNEQFF	TGTGCCAGCAGGCTATACGGCCCACTTTACAATGAGCAGTTCTTC
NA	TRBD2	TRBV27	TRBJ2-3	CASSFVAGSTDTQYF	TGTGCCAGCAGTTTCGTAGCGGGGAGCACAGATACGCAGTATTTT
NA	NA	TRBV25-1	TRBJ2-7	CASSWTADYEQYF	TGTGCCAGCAGCTGGACAGCGGACTACGAGCAGTACTTC
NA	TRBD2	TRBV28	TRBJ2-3	CASSLSGGRSDTQYF	TGTGCCAGCAGTTTATCCGGCGGGAGGTCAGATACGCAGTATTTT
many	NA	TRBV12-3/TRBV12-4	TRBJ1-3	CASSPYVGRVTSGNTIYF	TGTGCCAGCAGCCCATATGTCGGCCGGGTTACCTCTGGAAACACCATATATTTT
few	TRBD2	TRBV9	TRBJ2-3	CASSQLAGGPADTQYF	TGTGCCAGCAGCCAACTAGCGGGAGGGCCCGCAGATACGCAGTATTTT
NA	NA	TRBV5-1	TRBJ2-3	CASSLLTASTDTQYF	TGCGCCAGCAGCTTGTTAACGGCTAGCACAGATACGCAGTATTTT
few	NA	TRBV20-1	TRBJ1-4	CSATRGPNEKLFF	TGCAGTGCTACGAGAGGGCCTAATGAAAAACTGTTTTTT
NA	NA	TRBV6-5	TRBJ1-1	CASSYRGSGWNTEAFF	TGTGCCAGCAGTTACCGGGGCTCGGGATGGAACACTGAAGCTTTCTTT
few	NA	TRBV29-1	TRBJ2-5	CSVGSYQETQYF	TGCAGCGTTGGTAGCTATCAAGAGACCCAGTACTTC
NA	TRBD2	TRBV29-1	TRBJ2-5	CSVGSGGRETQYF	TGCAGCGTGGGCTCGGGAGGGCGGGAGACCCAGTACTTC
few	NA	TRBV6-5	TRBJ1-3	CASSYIGVSGNTIYF	TGTGCCAGCAGTTACATCGGGGTTTCTGGAAACACCATATATTTT
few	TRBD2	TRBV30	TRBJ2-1	CAWVRWASGSPRDNEQFF	TGTGCCTGGGTGAGGTGGGCTAGCGGGAGCCCTCGGGATAATGAGCAGTTCTTC
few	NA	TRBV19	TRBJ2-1	CASSSMLLGNEQFF	TGTGCCAGTAGCTCGATGCTACTAGGCAATGAGCAGTTCTTC
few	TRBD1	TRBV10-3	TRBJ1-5	CAISADREGNQPQHF	TGTGCCATCAGTGCGGACAGGGAAGGCAATCAGCCCCAGCATTTT